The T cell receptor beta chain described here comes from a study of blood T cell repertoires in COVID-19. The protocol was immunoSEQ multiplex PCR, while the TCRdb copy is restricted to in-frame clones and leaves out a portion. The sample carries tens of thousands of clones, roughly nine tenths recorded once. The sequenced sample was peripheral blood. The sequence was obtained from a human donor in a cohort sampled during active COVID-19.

In nucleotides, the CDR3 is TGTGCCAGCAGCGAGGGGGGGACTCCCTACGAGCAGTACTTC. As protein: CASSEGGTPYEQYF. The chain couples TRBV9 to TRBJ2-7; the D gene is possibly TRBD2 (7 bases). The CDR3 totals 14 residues. Trimming left V 3 bases short and J 2 bases short, with 12 bases between. Germline assignment: CDR1 SGDLS and CDR2 YYNGEE.